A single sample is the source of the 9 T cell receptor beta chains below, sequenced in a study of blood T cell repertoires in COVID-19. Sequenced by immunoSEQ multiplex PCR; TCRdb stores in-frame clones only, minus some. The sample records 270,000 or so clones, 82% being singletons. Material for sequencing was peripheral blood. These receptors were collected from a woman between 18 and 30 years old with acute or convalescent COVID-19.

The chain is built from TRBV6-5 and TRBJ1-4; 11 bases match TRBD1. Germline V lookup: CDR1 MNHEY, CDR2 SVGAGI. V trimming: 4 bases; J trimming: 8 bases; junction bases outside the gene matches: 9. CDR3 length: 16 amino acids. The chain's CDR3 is CASSFSGQGAREKLFF. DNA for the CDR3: TGTGCCAGCAGTTTCTCCGGACAGGGGGCGCGGGAAAAACTGTTTTTT.

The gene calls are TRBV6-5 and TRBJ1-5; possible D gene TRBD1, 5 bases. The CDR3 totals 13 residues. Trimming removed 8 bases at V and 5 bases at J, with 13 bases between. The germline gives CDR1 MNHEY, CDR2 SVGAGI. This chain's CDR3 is CASRLMGHQPQHF. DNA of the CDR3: TGTGCCAGCCGGTTAATGGGGCATCAGCCCCAGCATTTT.

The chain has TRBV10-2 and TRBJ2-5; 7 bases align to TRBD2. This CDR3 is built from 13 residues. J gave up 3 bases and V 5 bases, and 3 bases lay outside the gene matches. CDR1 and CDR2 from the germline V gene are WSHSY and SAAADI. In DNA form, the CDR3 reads TGCGCCAGCAGTTGGACTAGGAAAGAGACCCAGTACTTC. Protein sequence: CASSWTRKETQYF.

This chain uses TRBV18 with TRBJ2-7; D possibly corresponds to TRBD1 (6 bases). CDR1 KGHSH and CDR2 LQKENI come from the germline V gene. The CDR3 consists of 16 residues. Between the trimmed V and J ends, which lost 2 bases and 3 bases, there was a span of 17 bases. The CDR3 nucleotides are TGTGCCAGCTCACCAAGGCCGGGACACGGAGACTACGAGCAGTACTTC. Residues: CASSPRPGHGDYEQYF.

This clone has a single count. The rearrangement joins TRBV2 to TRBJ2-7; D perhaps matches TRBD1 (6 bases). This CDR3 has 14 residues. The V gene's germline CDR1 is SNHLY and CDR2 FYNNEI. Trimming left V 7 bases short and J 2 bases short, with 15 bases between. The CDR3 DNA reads TGTGCCAGCAACCCAGACAGGAGAACCTACGAGCAGTACTTC. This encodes CASNPDRRTYEQYF.

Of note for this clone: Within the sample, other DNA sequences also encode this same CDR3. The CDR3 DNA is TGTGCCAGCAGCTTCGGGGGGAATCAGCCCCAGCATTTT. It is translated as CASSFGGNQPQHF. The chain has TRBV5-6 and TRBJ1-5; a weak D match, TRBD1 (5 bases). Trimming took 2 bases from V and 4 from J, leaving 7 bases between them. CDR3 size: 13 residues. The germline V gene encodes CDR1 SGHDT and CDR2 YYEEEE.

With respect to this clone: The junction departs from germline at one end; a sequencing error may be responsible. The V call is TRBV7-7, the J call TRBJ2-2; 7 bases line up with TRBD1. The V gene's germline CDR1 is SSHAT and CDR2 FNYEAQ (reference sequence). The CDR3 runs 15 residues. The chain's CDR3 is CASSHGTENTGELFF. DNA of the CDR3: TGTGCTAGCAGCCATGGGACAGAGAACACCGGGGAGCTGTTTTTT.

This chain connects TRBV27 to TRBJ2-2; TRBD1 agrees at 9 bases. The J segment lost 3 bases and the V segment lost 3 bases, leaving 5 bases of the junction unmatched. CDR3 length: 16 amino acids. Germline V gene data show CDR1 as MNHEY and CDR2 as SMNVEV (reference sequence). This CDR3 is CASSFRTGEHTGELFF. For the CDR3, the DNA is TGTGCCAGCAGTTTCCGGACAGGGGAGCACACCGGGGAGCTGTTTTTT.

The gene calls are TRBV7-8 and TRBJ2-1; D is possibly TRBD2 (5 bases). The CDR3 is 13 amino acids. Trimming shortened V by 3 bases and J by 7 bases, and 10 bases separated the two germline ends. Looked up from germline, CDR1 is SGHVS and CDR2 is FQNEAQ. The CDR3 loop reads CASSFGLQNEQFF. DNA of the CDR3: TGTGCCAGCAGCTTTGGACTTCAAAATGAGCAGTTCTTC.